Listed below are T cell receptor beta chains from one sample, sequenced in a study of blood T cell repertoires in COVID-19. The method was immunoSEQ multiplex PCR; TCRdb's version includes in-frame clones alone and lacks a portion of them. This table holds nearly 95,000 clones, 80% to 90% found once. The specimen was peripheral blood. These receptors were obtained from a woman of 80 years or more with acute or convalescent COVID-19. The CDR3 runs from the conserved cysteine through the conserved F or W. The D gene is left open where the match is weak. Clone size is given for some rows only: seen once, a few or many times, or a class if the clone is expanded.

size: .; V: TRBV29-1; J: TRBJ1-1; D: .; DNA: TGCAGCGCCGGGTGGCCGGACAGCTATGAAGCTTTCTTT; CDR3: CSAGWPDSYEAFF
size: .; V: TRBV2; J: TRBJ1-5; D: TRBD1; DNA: TGTGCCAGCAGTGGGACAGGTAATCAGCCCCAGCATTTT; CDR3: CASSGTGNQPQHF
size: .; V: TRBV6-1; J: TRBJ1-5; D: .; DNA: TGTGCCAGCAGTGAAGCGCCACAGGCCAATCAGCCCCAGCATTTT; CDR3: CASSEAPQANQPQHF
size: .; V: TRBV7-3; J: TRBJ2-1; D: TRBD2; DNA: TGTGCCAGCAGCGCTGGACTAGCGAACTACAATGAGCAGTTCTTC; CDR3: CASSAGLANYNEQFF
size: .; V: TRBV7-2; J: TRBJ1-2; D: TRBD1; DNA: TGTGCCAGCAGCTTAAGGTTGTGGGACAGGGGAAGCGCTAACTATGGCTACACCTTC; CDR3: CASSLRLWDRGSANYGYTF
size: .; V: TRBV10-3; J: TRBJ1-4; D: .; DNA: TGTGCCATCAGCGGGACTGCTAATAATGAAAAACTGTTTTTT; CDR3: CAISGTANNEKLFF
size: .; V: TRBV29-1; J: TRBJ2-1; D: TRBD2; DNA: TGCAGCGTTGCAACTAGCGGGGGGGCCTCCTACAATGAGCAGTTCTTC; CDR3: CSVATSGGASYNEQFF
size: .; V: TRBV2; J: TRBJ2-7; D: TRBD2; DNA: TGTGCCAGCAGTCTAAGCGGGAGGGCCAGAGAGCAGTACTTC; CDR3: CASSLSGRAREQYF
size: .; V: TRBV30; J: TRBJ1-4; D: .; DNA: TGTGCCTGGAGTGTCGGGGTCACCCAAAGCGAAAAACTGTTTTTT; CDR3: CAWSVGVTQSEKLFF
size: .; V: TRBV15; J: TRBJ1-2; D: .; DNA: TGTGCCACCAGCGAGGGTACCAACTATGGCTACACCTTC; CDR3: CATSEGTNYGYTF
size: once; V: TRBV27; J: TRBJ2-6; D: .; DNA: TGTGCCAGCAGTATGGTGGGAGGTCCGAGCTCTGGGGCCAACGTCCTGACTTTC; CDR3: CASSMVGGPSSGANVLTF
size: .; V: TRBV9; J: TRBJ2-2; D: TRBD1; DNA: TGTGCCAGCAGCGTTCGCCAGGGGGCGGCCGGGGAGCTGTTTTTT; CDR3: CASSVRQGAAGELFF
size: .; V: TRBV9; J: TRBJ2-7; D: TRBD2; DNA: TGTGCCAGCAGCCCGGGAGGGGGTCGGAACGAGCAGTACTTC; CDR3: CASSPGGGRNEQYF
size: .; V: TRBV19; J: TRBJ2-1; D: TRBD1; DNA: TGTGCCAGTACCTCAGCAAGGGGGACAGGGGTCTATGAGCAGTTCTTC; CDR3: CASTSARGTGVYEQFF
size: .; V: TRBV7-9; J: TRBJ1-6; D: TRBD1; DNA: TGTGCCAGCAGCTTATTGACGGGACAGGGAAATTCACCCCTCCACTTT; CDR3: CASSLLTGQGNSPLHF
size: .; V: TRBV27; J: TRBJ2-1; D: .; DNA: TGTGCCAGCAGACCGCTGACTCGCGGCTCCTACAATGAGCAGTTCTTC; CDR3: CASRPLTRGSYNEQFF
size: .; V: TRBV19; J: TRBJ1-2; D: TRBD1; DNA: TGTGCCAGTAGTCCCGGACAGGGGGGACACACCTTC; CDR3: CASSPGQGGHTF
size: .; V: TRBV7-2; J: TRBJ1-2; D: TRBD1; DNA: TGTGCCAGCAGCTCATCGGGGACAGGGTTGAGAGGCTACACCTTC; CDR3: CASSSSGTGLRGYTF
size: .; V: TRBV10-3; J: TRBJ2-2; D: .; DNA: TGTGCCATCAGTGACGGGCTGGGAGGGAACACCGGGGAGCTGTTTTTT; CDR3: CAISDGLGGNTGELFF
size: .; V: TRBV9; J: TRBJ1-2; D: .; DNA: TGTGCCAGCAGCCCTGGAGGGGGGGCCTATGGCTACACCTTC; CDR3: CASSPGGGAYGYTF
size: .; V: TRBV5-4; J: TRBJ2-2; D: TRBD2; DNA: TGTGCCAGCAGCCGACTAGCGGGAGGGTATACCGGGGAGCTGTTTTTT; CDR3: CASSRLAGGYTGELFF
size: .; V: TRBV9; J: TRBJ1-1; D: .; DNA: TGTGCCAGCAGCGTAGGTGGGCAGGCTACTGAAGCTTTCTTT; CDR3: CASSVGGQATEAFF
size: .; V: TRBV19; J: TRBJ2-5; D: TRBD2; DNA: TGTGCCAGTAGTCACGGGGGGGCGTCTTTAGAGACCCAGTACTTC; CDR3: CASSHGGASLETQYF
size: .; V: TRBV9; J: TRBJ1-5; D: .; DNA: TGTGCCAGCAGCCCGGGGGGTTGGGATGATCAGCCCCAGCATTTT; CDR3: CASSPGGWDDQPQHF
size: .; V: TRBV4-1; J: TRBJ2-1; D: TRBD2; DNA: TGCGCCAGCAGCCAAGTCCCGACTAGCGGGAATTCAAGATACAATGAGCAGTTCTTC; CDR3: CASSQVPTSGNSRYNEQFF
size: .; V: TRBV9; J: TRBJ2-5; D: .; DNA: TGTGCCAGCAGCACAGGACTAAAGGGGTACCAAGAGACCCAGTACTTC; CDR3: CASSTGLKGYQETQYF
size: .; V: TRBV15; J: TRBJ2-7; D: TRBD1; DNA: TGTGCCACCAGCAGCGATAGGAGGACAGGGTCCTACGAGCAGTACTTC; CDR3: CATSSDRRTGSYEQYF
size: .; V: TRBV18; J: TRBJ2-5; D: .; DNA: TGTGCCAGCTCACCGGTCGCTAGCGAGGAGACCCAGTACTTC; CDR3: CASSPVASEETQYF
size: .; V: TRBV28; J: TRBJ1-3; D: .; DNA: TGTGCCACCCGAGGGGAGGCTGGAAACACCATATATTTT; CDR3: CATRGEAGNTIYF
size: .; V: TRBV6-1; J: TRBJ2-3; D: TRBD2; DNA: TGTGCCAGCAGTGAAGCTCCCGGGGGGGCAAGCACAGATACGCAGTATTTT; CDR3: CASSEAPGGASTDTQYF
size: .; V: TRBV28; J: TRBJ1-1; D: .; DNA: TGTGCCAGCAGTTTATCCGGGTTTGCCGAAGCTTTCTTT; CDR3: CASSLSGFAEAFF
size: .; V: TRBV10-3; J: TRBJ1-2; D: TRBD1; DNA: TGTGCCATCAGTACAACCCCCGGGACAGGGGGCTCTCCTAACTATGGCTACACCTTC; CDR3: CAISTTPGTGGSPNYGYTF
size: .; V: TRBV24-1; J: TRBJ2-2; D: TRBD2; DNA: TGTGCCACCAGTGAACGAGCCGGGAAGGGCGGGAGAACCGGGGAGCTGTTTTTT; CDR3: CATSERAGKGGRTGELFF
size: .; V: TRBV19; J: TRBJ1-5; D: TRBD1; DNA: TGTGCCAGTTCGAAGGCGGCAGGGGGCCAGCCCCAGCATTTT; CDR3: CASSKAAGGQPQHF
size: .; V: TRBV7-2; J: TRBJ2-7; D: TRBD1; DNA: TGTGCCAGCAGCCTCGGGACAGGGGGAATCTACGAGCAGTACTTC; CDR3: CASSLGTGGIYEQYF
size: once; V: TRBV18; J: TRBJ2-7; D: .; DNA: TGTGCCAGCTCACCCGACAGGAACGCCTACGAGCAGTACTTC; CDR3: CASSPDRNAYEQYF
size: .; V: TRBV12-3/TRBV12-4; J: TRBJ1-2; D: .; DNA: TGTGCCAGCAGTAGAACAGGGTCGGCTGGCTACACCTTC; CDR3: CASSRTGSAGYTF
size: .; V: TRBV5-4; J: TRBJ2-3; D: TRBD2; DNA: TGTGCCAGCAGCCTTCTGACTAGCGGGGTGACAGATACGCAGTATTTT; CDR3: CASSLLTSGVTDTQYF
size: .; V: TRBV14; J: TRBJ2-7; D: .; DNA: TGTGCCAGCAGCCAAGAAAGCAGGAATCTTCCCTACGAGCAGTACTTC; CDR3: CASSQESRNLPYEQYF
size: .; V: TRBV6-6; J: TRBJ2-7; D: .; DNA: TGTGCCAGCCGCCTACAGGTCTACCACGAGCAGTACTTC; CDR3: CASRLQVYHEQYF